These 27 T cell receptor beta chains originate from one sample sequenced in a study of cytomegalovirus exposure and HLA in healthy donors. Clones were read by immunoSEQ multiplex PCR, and TCRdb kept only the in-frame ones, dropping some. Here the sample spans 95,000 to 120,000 clones, approximately 96% being singletons. The sample comprised PBMCs. The receptors derive from a woman under 30 in good health and CMV-seronegative.

The chain uses TRBV30 and TRBJ1-1, with TRBD1 matching 11 bases. There are 17 residues in the CDR3. Germline CDR1 and CDR2: GTSNPN and SVGIG (reference sequence). Germline trimming cut 0 bases from V and 3 bases from J; bases unmatched to any gene: 9. The CDR3 region is CAWSVRTGGFLDTEAFF. CDR3 coding DNA: TGTGCCTGGAGTGTAAGGACAGGGGGCTTCTTGGACACTGAAGCTTTCTTT.

CDR3 in DNA: TGCGCCAGGACTCCAGACAGAAAACAGCCCCAGCATTTT. Translation gives CARTPDRKQPQHF. This chain joins TRBV23-1 and TRBJ1-5; a weak D match, TRBD1 (5 bases). TRBV23-1 is marked as an open reading frame, function uncertain. This CDR3 is built from 13 residues. The V and J ends lost 9 bases and 7 bases respectively, with 16 bases between them.

This rearrangement joins TRBV5-1 to TRBJ1-1; D unresolved. The CDR3 covers 15 residues. Trimming cost V 1 base and J 3 bases, with 13 bases left between them. Looked up from germline, CDR1 is SGHRS and CDR2 is YFSETQ. The CDR3 DNA follows: TGCGCCAGCAGCTTGACGGGGTCAAGGGACACTGAAGCTTTCTTT. Protein sequence: CASSLTGSRDTEAFF. The full variable domain, completed using reference TRBV5-1 and TRBJ1-1, is KAGVTQTPRYLIKTRGQQVTLSCSPISGHRSVSWYQQTPGQGLQFLFEYFSETQRNKGNFPGRFSGRQFSNSRSEMNVSTLELGDSALYLCASSLTGSRDTEAFFGQGTRLTVV.

The chain combines TRBV9 with TRBJ2-1; TRBD2 is a possible D gene (6 bases). Germline V CDR1 and CDR2: SGDLS, YYNGEE. The CDR3 loop spans 14 amino acids. Trimming pared 0 bases from V and 8 bases from J, leaving 12 bases between. In DNA form, the CDR3 reads TGTGCCAGCAGCGTAGGGTCTAGCGTTTATGAGCAGTTCTTC. This translates into CASSVGSSVYEQFF. Complete variable domain (other parts from reference TRBV9 and TRBJ2-1): DSGVTQTPKHLITATGQRVTLRCSPRSGDLSVYWYQQSLDQGLQFLIQYYNGEERAKGNILERFSAQQFPDLHSELNLSSLELGDSALYFCASSVGSSVYEQFFGPGTRLTVL.

This clone was seen a single time. This sample includes further DNA sequences coding for the same CDR3. J is TRBJ1-2 and V is TRBV15; D not certain. Looked up from germline, CDR1 is LNHNV and CDR2 is YYDKDF (reference sequence). The CDR3 runs to 12 residues. Trimming took off 0 bases at V and 4 bases at J, with 3 bases between the two ends. Written as DNA, the CDR3 is TGTGCCACCAGCAGAGATCGCTATGGCTACACCTTC. Its translation: CATSRDRYGYTF.

V and J are TRBV5-5 and TRBJ2-1, with TRBD1 matching over 7 bases. CDR3 length: 15 residues. Germline CDR1 reads SGHKS; CDR2 reads YYEKEE (reference sequence). The V gene end was trimmed by 0 bases and the J gene end by 9 bases; junction bases not matched to a gene: 9. This CDR3 reads CASSLAGTAPGEQFF. The CDR3 region has the DNA TGTGCCAGCAGCTTGGCCGGGACAGCTCCAGGTGAGCAGTTCTTC.

This chain connects TRBV12-2 to TRBJ2-5; the table's D call, TRBD1, was not checked against the DNA. TRBV12-2 is described as a pseudogene. CDR3 length: 15 residues. The CDR3 coding sequence is TGTGCAAGTCGCTTAGATTGGGGCCATCAAGAGACCCAGTACTTC. As protein: CASRLDWGHQETQYF.

The V call is TRBV5-1, the J call TRBJ2-1; TRBD1 might be the D (5 bases). CDR1 is SGHRS, CDR2 YFSETQ, per germline. Deletions cut 0 bases from V and 7 bases from J, with 11 bases between. CDR3 length equals 14 residues. In DNA form, the CDR3 reads TGCGCCAGCAGCTTGGGTCAGGGAAGTAATGAGCAGTTCTTC. It translates to CASSLGQGSNEQFF.

V gene TRBV5-1 combines with J gene TRBJ1-6, with TRBD1 as a possible D gene (6 bases). This CDR3 has 16 residues. In germline, CDR1 is SGHRS, CDR2 YFSETQ. V lost 0 bases and J lost 8, with 15 bases in between. For the CDR3, the DNA is TGCGCCAGCAGCTTGGTGGGAACAGGGCACGATTCACCCCTCCACTTT. It codes for CASSLVGTGHDSPLHF.

This clone has just one count. This chain uses TRBV19 with TRBJ1-1, with D possibly TRBD1 on 5 matching bases. The CDR3 has 13 amino acids. Germline V CDR1 and CDR2: LNHDA, SQIVND (reference sequence). Trimming cost V 3 bases and J 4 bases, with 9 bases left between them. CDR3 nucleotide sequence: TGTGCCAGTAGTATTTGGAGGGGCACTGAAGCTTTCTTT. Protein sequence: CASSIWRGTEAFF.

The V and J genes are TRBV9 and TRBJ1-2, with D tentatively TRBD1 (5 bases). The CDR3 is 15 amino acids. Germline loops: CDR1 SGDLS, CDR2 YYNGEE. The germline V and J ends were trimmed by 0 bases and 5 bases, with 14 bases remaining between them. The CDR3: CASSVAGDLGYGYTF. The CDR3 DNA sequence: TGTGCCAGCAGCGTAGCGGGGGACTTGGGGTATGGCTACACCTTC.

J is TRBJ1-3 and V is TRBV20-1, with D tentatively TRBD1 (6 bases). Deletions cut 5 bases from V and 8 bases from J, with 10 bases between. The CDR3 sequence is 11 residues long. Per germline, CDR1 DFQATT and CDR2 SNEGSKA (reference sequence). Here the CDR3 reads CSASQGDTIYF. The CDR3 coding sequence is TGCAGTGCTTCACAGGGAGACACCATATATTTT.

This chain joins TRBV14 and TRBJ1-3; 7 bases align to TRBD1. The CDR3 runs to 19 residues. J was trimmed by 0 bases and V by 3 bases; bases with no gene match: 14. CDR1 and CDR2 from the germline V gene are SGHDN and FVKESK. This CDR3 reads CASSQKLSTGDSSGNTIYF. DNA of the CDR3: TGTGCCAGCAGCCAGAAGCTGTCTACAGGGGACTCCTCTGGAAACACCATATATTTT.

This sequence joins TRBV4-2 and TRBJ2-3, with 11 bases that match TRBD2. V dropped 3 bases and J dropped 8; count of bases not matched to a gene: 13. This CDR3 is 17 amino acids long. CDR1 is LGHNA and CDR2 is YNFKEQ in the germline V gene. Written as DNA, the CDR3 is TGTGCCAGCAGCCACCTAGCGGGGGGACCCATTCCAGGTACGCAGTATTTT. This encodes CASSHLAGGPIPGTQYF.

The V call is TRBV6-1, the J call TRBJ1-5; D ambiguous. Between the trimmed V and J ends, which lost 2 bases and 3 bases, there was a span of 14 bases. Germline lookup yields CDR1 MNHNS and CDR2 SASEGT. This CDR3 is built from 16 residues. The CDR3 region is CASSESVGEPNQPQHF. The DNA for the CDR3 is TGTGCCAGCAGTGAATCGGTGGGCGAACCCAATCAGCCCCAGCATTTT.

The CDR3 DNA is TGTGCCAGCAGCACTGGACAGCTTAACTACAATGAGCAGTTCTTC. This codes for CASSTGQLNYNEQFF. This chain uses TRBV9 with TRBJ2-1; D possibly corresponds to TRBD1 (6 bases). Germline-derived CDR1 and CDR2 are SGDLS and YYNGEE. Trimming pared 4 bases from V and 3 bases from J, leaving 14 bases between. The CDR3 loop spans 15 amino acids. The full variable domain, with the rest looked up from reference TRBV9 and TRBJ2-1, is DSGVTQTPKHLITATGQRVTLRCSPRSGDLSVYWYQQSLDQGLQFLIQYYNGEERAKGNILERFSAQQFPDLHSELNLSSLELGDSALYFCASSTGQLNYNEQFFGPGTRLTVL.

The gene calls are TRBV6-5 and TRBJ2-5, with D possibly matching TRBD2 (6 bases). Germline V gene sequence: CDR1 MNHEY, CDR2 SVGAGI. This CDR3 comprises 13 residues. Trimming removed 6 bases at V and 1 base at J, with 9 bases between. CDR3: CASRWDFQETQYF. The CDR3 DNA is TGTGCCAGCAGATGGGACTTCCAAGAGACCCAGTACTTC.

The gene calls are TRBV7-6 and TRBJ2-7; D is perhaps TRBD1 (6 bases). Germline V gene sequence: CDR1 SGHVS, CDR2 FNYEAQ. The CDR3 covers 13 residues. V was pared by 8 bases and J by 1 base, with 12 bases between. CDR3 residues: CASSRDTSYEQYF. As DNA, the CDR3 is TGTGCCAGCTCCCGGGACACTTCCTACGAGCAGTACTTC.

This clone came up once. V and J are TRBV19 and TRBJ2-1; 8 nucleotides align to TRBD1. This CDR3 region has 15 residues. The junction had 6 bases not matched to a gene; V was cut back by 6 bases and J by 2 bases. Germline V gene sequence: CDR1 LNHDA, CDR2 SQIVND (reference sequence). Here the CDR3 reads CASRSGQGTYNEQFF. The CDR3 DNA follows: TGTGCCAGTAGAAGTGGACAGGGAACCTACAATGAGCAGTTCTTC.

The rearrangement joins TRBV19 to TRBJ1-1, with 8 bases that match TRBD1. Germline assignment: CDR1 LNHDA and CDR2 SQIVND (reference sequence). There are 13 residues in the CDR3. After removal of 7 bases from V and 6 bases from J, the junction contained 7 bases not matched to a gene. The CDR3 bases are TGTGCCAGTACAAGGACAGGGCGGTCTGAAGCTTTCTTT. It codes for CASTRTGRSEAFF.

The chain employs TRBV10-3 and TRBJ2-3; D might be TRBD2 (6 bases). The CDR3 totals 15 residues. Trimming shortened V by 8 bases and J by 0 bases, and 15 bases separated the two germline ends. Per the germline V gene, CDR1 is ENHRY and CDR2 is SYGVKD. Written as DNA, the CDR3 is TGTGCCATCGGTAGGGACTCCCGGAGCACAGATACGCAGTATTTT. Translation gives CAIGRDSRSTDTQYF.

J is TRBJ2-7 and V is TRBV10-3; possible D gene TRBD2, 5 bases. The V end was cut by 4 bases, the J end by 0 bases, with 13 bases between. Germline CDR1 ENHRY, CDR2 SYGVKD. This CDR3 has 15 residues. CDR3 in DNA: TGTGCCATCAGTGGTGATTTAGGGAGCTCCTACGAGCAGTACTTC. It translates to CAISGDLGSSYEQYF.

The chain employs TRBV19 and TRBJ1-1; 9 positions match TRBD1. Germline trimming cut 3 bases from V and 5 bases from J; bases unmatched to any gene: 10. The germline V gene has CDR1 LNHDA and CDR2 SQIVND (reference sequence). The length of the CDR3 is 16 residues. This chain's CDR3 is CASSIQPGQGKTEAFF. CDR3 nucleotide sequence: TGTGCCAGTAGTATCCAACCTGGACAGGGGAAGACTGAAGCTTTCTTT. The full variable domain, its missing parts supplied by reference TRBV19 and TRBJ1-1, is DGGITQSPKYLFRKEGQNVTLSCEQNLNHDAMYWYRQDPGQGLRLIYYSQIVNDFQKGDIAEGYSVSREKKESFPLTVTSAQKNPTAFYLCASSIQPGQGKTEAFFGQGTRLTVV.

V gene TRBV18 combines with J gene TRBJ1-1; D gene unclear. Germline V gives CDR1 KGHSH, CDR2 LQKENI. The CDR3 is made up of 13 amino acids. Trimming pared 3 bases from V and 1 base from J, leaving 6 bases between. CDR3 in amino acids: CASSPAGNTEAFF. For the CDR3, the DNA is TGTGCCAGCTCACCGGCAGGGAACACTGAAGCTTTCTTT.

The rearrangement links TRBV5-4 to TRBJ2-3; 13 positions agree with TRBD2. V was clipped by 0 bases and J by 3 bases; unmatched bases: 4. The CDR3 contains 17 residues. CDR1 SGHNT and CDR2 YYREEE come from the germline V gene (reference sequence). The CDR3 DNA is TGTGCCAGCAGCTTGGACGTACTAGCGGGGGGGACAGATACGCAGTATTTT. Its translation is CASSLDVLAGGTDTQYF.

The chain joins TRBV15 to TRBJ1-4; D is ambiguous. Germline V gene data show CDR1 as LNHNV and CDR2 as YYDKDF (reference sequence). V gave up 1 base and J gave up 0 bases, with 3 bases separating them. The CDR3 contains 14 residues. The CDR3 DNA is TGTGCCACCAGCAGAGCTGCAACTAATGAAAAACTGTTTTTT. Translation: CATSRAATNEKLFF. The full variable domain, completed using reference TRBV15 and TRBJ1-4, is DAMVIQNPRYQVTQFGKPVTLSCSQTLNHNVMYWYQQKSSQAPKLLFHYYDKDFNNEADTPDNFQSRRPNTSFCFLDIRSPGLGDTAMYLCATSRAATNEKLFFGSGTQLSVL.

The chain combines TRBV6-4 with TRBJ1-2; D may be TRBD1 (5 bases). This CDR3 has 13 residues. The V end lost 5 bases, the J end lost 4 bases, and 11 bases lay between the germline ends. Germline V gene sequence: CDR1 MRHNA, CDR2 SNTAGT. The CDR3 sequence: CASSPGSRYGYTF. The CDR3 DNA reads TGTGCCAGCAGTCCAGGGTCTCGCTATGGCTACACCTTC.